This passage covers 6 T cell receptor beta chains from one sample sequenced in a study of molecular identifiers for immune sequencing clone quantification. TCRdb fed the PCR reads into MiXCR, producing one record per CDR3 protein. In the table there are around 460,000 distinct CDR3 sequences, 25% of which are singletons. The sample taken for sequencing was naive CD8+ T cells from blood, with Jurkat cell RNA spiked in. Subset specified: FACS-sorted CD8+CD4-CCR7+CD45RA+ naive T cells. The receptors were sampled from a human donor in good health. Some libraries in this study had Jurkat cell RNA spiked in.

This clonotype came up many times. The CDR3 nucleotides read TGTGCCAGCAGAGGGGGACAGTCCTACGAGCAGTACTTC. It encodes CASRGGQSYEQYF. The rearrangement links TRBV6-5 to TRBJ2-7; TRBD1 matches at 7 bases. This CDR3 spans 13 amino acids. J gave up 1 base and V 6 bases, and 3 bases lay outside the gene matches. Germline V gene sequence: CDR1 MNHEY, CDR2 SVGAGI.

A word on this clonotype: A read error may account for a junction end that differs from germline. V and J are TRBV4-1 and TRBJ2-7; the match to TRBD1 covers 12 bases. Germline assignment: CDR1 MGHRA and CDR2 YSYEKL. CDR3 length: 16 residues. CDR3 residues: CARSQEGQGAAYEQYF. The CDR3 region has the DNA TGCGCCCGCAGCCAAGAGGGACAGGGGGCCGCCTACGAGCAGTACTTC.

Many counts were recorded for this clonotype. This chain links TRBV29-1 with TRBJ2-3; no clear D gene. The length of the CDR3 is 12 residues. V lost 4 bases and J lost 0, with 5 bases in between. Germline-derived CDR1 and CDR2 are SQVTM and ANQGSEA. The CDR3, as DNA: TGCAGCGTTGGGGCTAGCACAGATACGCAGTATTTT. Amino acids: CSVGASTDTQYF.

This clonotype showed up just a few times. The chain couples TRBV30 to TRBJ2-2, with D perhaps given as TRBD1 or TRBD2 (5 bases each). V was clipped by 5 bases and J by 5 bases, with 9 bases between them. The CDR3 spans 12 residues. Per germline, CDR1 GTSNPN and CDR2 SVGIG (reference sequence). The CDR3 region is CAWGGDTGELFF. CDR3 nucleotides: TGTGCCTGGGGGGGAGATACCGGGGAGCTGTTTTTT.

This clonotype was detected many times. This chain joins TRBV29-1 and TRBJ2-2; 13 nucleotides match TRBD2. The germline gives CDR1 SQVTM, CDR2 ANQGSEA. The CDR3 is 15 amino acids. After removal of 7 bases from V and 3 bases from J, the junction contained 5 bases not matched to a gene. The DNA of the CDR3 is TGCAGCGCCGGACTAGCGGGAGTTTACACCGGGGAGCTGTTTTTT. It encodes CSAGLAGVYTGELFF.

In this sample, this clonotype turned up a few times. The genes are TRBV7-8 and TRBJ2-5; TRBD1 aligns across 8 bases. This CDR3 comprises 16 residues. J gave up 4 bases and V 4 bases, and 11 bases lay outside the gene matches. CDR1 SGHVS and CDR2 FQNEAQ come from the germline V gene. CDR3: CASSYRQGPPPETQYF. The DNA for the CDR3 is TGTGCCAGCAGCTACAGACAGGGGCCACCCCCAGAGACCCAGTACTTC. The full variable domain, with the rest looked up from reference TRBV7-8 and TRBJ2-5, is GAGVSQSPRYKVAKRGQDVALRCDPISGHVSLFWYQQALGQGPEFLTYFQNEAQLDKSGLPSDRFFAERPEGSVSTLKIQRTQQEDSAVYLCASSYRQGPPPETQYFGPGTRLLVL.